Listed below are T cell receptor beta chains from one sample, sequenced in a study of response to subunit inactivated influenza vaccine. One entry per CDR3 protein, called by TCRdb with MiXCR from the RT-PCR reads. The repertoire holds about 780,000 distinct CDR3 sequences, less than 20% seen once, with roughly 10% in the top ten. Sequenced material: PBMCs from blood, taken roughly 5 days after vaccination. The receptors here all came from a man in his fifties or sixties who received an inactivated influenza vaccine. Each CDR3 is given without its conserved first and last residue.

V	CDR3
TRBV20-1	SDDRGLETQY
TRBV5-1	ASSLGGLAGVKNIQY
TRBV6-1	ASTLGMGYGYT
TRBV18	ATSRLTGIYNEQF
TRBV7-9	ASSPDWGTGGYEQY
TRBV5-1	ASSILRGGGRTSYNEQF
TRBV9	ASSVQGTSGWDEQF
TRBV12-3/TRBV12-4	ASTETWGRGLSPLH
TRBV4-3	ASSQEQNTGELF
TRBV18	ASFPRGLSYNEQF
TRBV6-1	ASSERGDEQF
TRBV24-1	ATSDRTLSYNEQF
TRBV6-5	ASSYGTVRGEQY
TRBV5-5	ASSRERVSYNEQF